These T cell receptor beta chains were read from a single sample in a study of blood T cells in healthy people across ages. TCRdb analysed the 5' RACE reads with MiXCR anew, one entry per CDR3 protein. This repertoire shows about 1,400,000 distinct CDR3 sequences, roughly 45% found once; its top ten account for approximately 7.9%. Specimen: blood. All receptors come from a woman under 30 in good health. Both conserved end residues are part of each CDR3. D genes are given only for firm matches. Clone size is shown for a subset of rows, as once, few, many or a class of expanded clone.

TRBV20-1,TRBD1,NA,TRBJ2-2,CSARDPAGQGANGELFF,TGCAGTGCTAGAGATCCCGCCGGACAGGGGGCAAACGGGGAGCTGTTTTTT
TRBV6-5,NA,NA,TRBJ1-3,CASSRTVGYGNTIYF,TGTGCCAGCAGCCGGACAGTCGGGTATGGAAACACCATATATTTT
TRBV20-1,NA,once,TRBJ1-1,CSASPLGTGNTEAFF,TGCAGTGCCAGCCCCTTAGGAACAGGGAACACTGAAGCTTTCTTT
TRBV12-3/TRBV12-4,NA,NA,TRBJ2-2,CASAPSDTGELFF,TGTGCCAGCGCTCCATCCGACACCGGGGAGCTGTTTTTT
TRBV7-2,TRBD2,NA,TRBJ2-7,CASSLLAGLAGGPTYEQYF,TGTGCCAGCAGCCTCCTAGCGGGACTAGCGGGAGGGCCGACCTACGAGCAGTACTTC
TRBV3-1,NA,few,TRBJ2-5,CASSQDVDTSRETQYF,TGTGCCAGCAGCCAAGATGTGGACACTAGCAGAGAGACCCAGTACTTC
TRBV7-3,NA,NA,TRBJ2-6,CASSPQFGVASSGANVLTF,TGTGCCAGCAGCCCCCAGTTCGGGGTTGCTTCCTCTGGGGCCAACGTCCTGACTTTC
TRBV4-1,NA,few,TRBJ2-1,CASSRGGDTYNEQFF,TGCGCCAGCAGCCGCGGGGGCGATACCTACAATGAGCAGTTCTTC
TRBV12-5,NA,NA,TRBJ2-1,CASGSRDYNEQFF,TGTGCTAGTGGTAGCCGAGACTACAATGAGCAGTTCTTC
TRBV7-9,NA,NA,TRBJ1-6,CASSSGAPEYSPLHF,TGTGCCAGCAGCTCGGGGGCTCCGGAGTACTCACCCCTCCACTTT
TRBV6-1,NA,once,TRBJ2-3,CASSESGETDTQYF,TGTGCCAGCAGTGAGAGCGGAGAAACAGATACGCAGTATTTT
TRBV6-1,TRBD2,NA,TRBJ2-1,CASSGGATFSYNEQFF,TGTGCCAGTTCGGGAGGGGCCACATTCTCCTACAATGAGCAGTTCTTC
TRBV2,TRBD2,few,TRBJ2-7,CASSKSLGGYYEQYF,TGTGCCAGCAGTAAGAGTCTGGGGGGGTACTACGAGCAGTACTTC
TRBV3-1,NA,NA,TRBJ2-2,CASSQDVRGPTNTGELFF,TGTGCCAGCAGCCAAGATGTCAGGGGACCTACGAACACCGGGGAGCTGTTTTTT
TRBV20-1,NA,NA,TRBJ2-5,CSASNRETQYF,TGCAGTGCTAGTAACCGAGAGACCCAGTACTTC
TRBV18,TRBD1,NA,TRBJ2-1,CASSPNRQGNYKEQFF,TGTGCCAGCTCACCAAATAGACAGGGGAACTACAAGGAGCAGTTCTTC
TRBV20-1,NA,NA,TRBJ1-2,CSARDMKGSYGYTF,TGCAGTGCTAGAGATATGAAGGGGAGTTATGGCTACACCTTC
TRBV20-1,NA,NA,TRBJ2-5,CSAIGGGAKETQYF,TGCAGTGCTATCGGAGGTGGCGCGAAGGAGACCCAGTACTTC
TRBV3-1,NA,NA,TRBJ2-4,CASSHSGKNIQYF,TGTGCCAGCAGCCACAGCGGGAAAAACATTCAGTACTTC
TRBV28,NA,few,TRBJ1-1,CASRATEAFF,TGTGCCAGCAGGGCGACTGAAGCTTTCTTT
TRBV20-1,NA,NA,TRBJ2-1,CSASVGDGEQFF,TGCAGTGCTAGTGTGGGGGACGGTGAGCAGTTCTTC
TRBV7-7,TRBD2,NA,TRBJ2-7,CASSPGLAGPSYEQYF,TGTGCTAGCAGCCCGGGACTAGCGGGGCCCTCCTACGAGCAGTACTTC
TRBV7-2,TRBD2,NA,TRBJ2-3,CASSSTSGKSTDTQYF,TGTGCCAGCAGCTCGACTAGCGGGAAGAGCACAGATACGCAGTATTTT
TRBV28,NA,NA,TRBJ2-1,CASTRGRQVNEQFF,TGTGCCAGCACACGGGGGCGACAGGTCAATGAGCAGTTCTTC
TRBV5-1,TRBD1,few,TRBJ2-1,CARPGTGVYNEQFF,TGCGCCAGGCCTGGGACAGGGGTATACAATGAGCAGTTCTTC
TRBV20-1,NA,NA,TRBJ1-6,CSAATGPYNSPLHF,TGCAGTGCTGCCACGGGACCATATAATTCACCCCTCCACTTT
TRBV20-1,TRBD2,NA,TRBJ2-1,CSAGTSGLSYNEQFF,TGCAGTGCCGGGACTAGCGGGTTATCCTACAATGAGCAGTTCTTC
TRBV28,TRBD2,NA,TRBJ2-3,CASSSGGSSDTQYF,TGTGCCAGCAGTTCCGGCGGGAGTTCGGATACGCAGTATTTT
TRBV19,TRBD1,NA,TRBJ1-2,CATLHGQGLRYGYTF,TGTGCCACACTCCACGGACAGGGTCTACGGTATGGCTACACCTTC
TRBV29-1,NA,few,TRBJ2-3,CSVPLPDTQYF,TGCAGCGTTCCCCTTCCGGATACGCAGTATTTT
TRBV20-1,NA,NA,TRBJ2-7,CSAIARGYSYEQYF,TGCAGTGCTATCGCCAGGGGTTACTCCTACGAGCAGTACTTC
TRBV28,NA,NA,TRBJ1-3,CASSHGREAGRNTIYF,TGTGCCAGCAGTCATGGGAGAGAGGCAGGGAGAAACACCATATATTTT
TRBV4-2,TRBD2,NA,TRBJ2-3,CASSGLETDTQYF,TGTGCCAGCAGCGGACTAGAAACAGATACGCAGTATTTT
TRBV5-1,NA,few,TRBJ2-3,CASSLKLGADTQYF,TGCGCCAGCAGCTTGAAGCTAGGGGCAGATACGCAGTATTTT
TRBV6-5,NA,many,TRBJ2-5,CASSWRETQYF,TGTGCCAGCAGCTGGCGGGAGACCCAGTACTTC
TRBV9,TRBD1,NA,TRBJ2-7,CASSRQGAGYEQYF,TGTGCCAGCAGTAGACAGGGGGCCGGTTACGAGCAGTACTTC
TRBV9,NA,NA,TRBJ2-2,CASSVEILSTGELFF,TGTGCCAGCAGCGTAGAGATCTTATCCACCGGGGAGCTGTTTTTT
TRBV3-1,TRBD2,NA,TRBJ2-5,CASSKGRRGGRETQYF,TGTGCCAGCAGCAAAGGCAGGCGGGGGGGCAGGGAGACCCAGTACTTC
TRBV11-2,NA,NA,TRBJ2-1,CASGLAGVFNNEQFF,TGTGCCAGCGGCTTAGCAGGGGTTTTTAACAATGAGCAGTTCTTC
TRBV2,TRBD1,NA,TRBJ2-5,CASSGGQTLTQETQYF,TGTGCCAGCAGTGGGGGACAGACGCTAACTCAAGAGACCCAGTACTTC
TRBV6-4,NA,NA,TRBJ2-1,CASSPGQNPGNERWFF,TGTGCCAGCTCTCCCGGACAGAACCCAGGGAATGAGCGATGGTTCTTC
TRBV6-6,TRBD1,few,TRBJ1-6,CASISPGGQYNSPLHF,TGTGCCAGCATAAGCCCGGGGGGACAGTATAATTCACCCCTCCACTTT
TRBV4-1,NA,NA,TRBJ2-1,CASSRRDSNEQFF,TGCGCCAGCAGCCGTAGGGACTCCAATGAGCAGTTCTTC
TRBV12-5,NA,few,TRBJ2-1,CASGLTRKSYNEQFF,TGTGCTAGTGGTTTGACCAGGAAATCCTACAATGAGCAGTTCTTC
TRBV11-2,NA,NA,TRBJ2-4,CASSLDGSNKNIQYF,TGTGCCAGCAGCTTAGATGGCAGTAACAAAAACATTCAGTACTTC
TRBV28,TRBD1,few,TRBJ2-7,CASSFPIRIDRDLSYEQYF,TGTGCCAGCAGTTTCCCCATTAGGATCGACAGGGACCTCTCCTACGAGCAGTACTTC
TRBV20-1,NA,NA,TRBJ2-7,CSARGTVGALDEQYF,TGCAGTGCTAGAGGGACCGTAGGAGCCTTAGACGAGCAGTACTTC
TRBV11-3,TRBD1,NA,TRBJ2-1,CASSLGNRGLQFF,TGTGCCAGCAGCTTAGGGAACAGGGGGTTGCAGTTCTTC
TRBV27,NA,NA,TRBJ2-3,CASRGGKADTQYF,TGTGCCAGCAGAGGAGGTAAAGCAGATACGCAGTATTTT
TRBV27,TRBD1,NA,TRBJ2-7,CASRPGTGGGEQYF,TGTGCCAGCAGACCCGGGACAGGGGGCGGCGAGCAGTACTTC
TRBV5-1,NA,NA,TRBJ1-6,CASTDPGRLNSPLHF,TGCGCCAGCACTGACCCGGGACGGCTGAATTCACCCCTCCACTTT
TRBV6-6,NA,once,TRBJ1-5,CASSDSGAQPQHF,TGTGCCAGCAGTGACAGTGGTGCTCAGCCCCAGCATTTT
TRBV5-1,TRBD1,few,TRBJ2-3,CASRGDSRHTDTQYF,TGCGCCAGCAGAGGGGACAGCCGGCACACAGATACGCAGTATTTT